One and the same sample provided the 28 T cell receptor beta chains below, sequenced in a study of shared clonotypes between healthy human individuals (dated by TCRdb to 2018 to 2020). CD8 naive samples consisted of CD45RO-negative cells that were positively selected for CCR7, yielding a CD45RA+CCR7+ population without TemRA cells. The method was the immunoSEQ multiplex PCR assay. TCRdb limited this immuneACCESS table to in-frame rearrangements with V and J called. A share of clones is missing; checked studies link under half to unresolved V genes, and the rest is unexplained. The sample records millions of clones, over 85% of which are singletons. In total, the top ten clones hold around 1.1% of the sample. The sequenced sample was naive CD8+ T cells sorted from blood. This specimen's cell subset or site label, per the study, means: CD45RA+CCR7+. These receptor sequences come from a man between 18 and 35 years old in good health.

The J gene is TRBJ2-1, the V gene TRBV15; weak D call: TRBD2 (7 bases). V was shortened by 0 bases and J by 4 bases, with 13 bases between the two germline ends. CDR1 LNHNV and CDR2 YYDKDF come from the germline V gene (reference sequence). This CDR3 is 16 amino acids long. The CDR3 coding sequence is TGTGCCACCAGCAGAGATCCGGGGGGCGCGTACAATGAGCAGTTCTTC. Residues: CATSRDPGGAYNEQFF. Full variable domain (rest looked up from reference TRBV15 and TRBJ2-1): DAMVIQNPRYQVTQFGKPVTLSCSQTLNHNVMYWYQQKSSQAPKLLFHYYDKDFNNEADTPDNFQSRRPNTSFCFLDIRSPGLGDTAMYLCATSRDPGGAYNEQFFGPGTRLTVL.

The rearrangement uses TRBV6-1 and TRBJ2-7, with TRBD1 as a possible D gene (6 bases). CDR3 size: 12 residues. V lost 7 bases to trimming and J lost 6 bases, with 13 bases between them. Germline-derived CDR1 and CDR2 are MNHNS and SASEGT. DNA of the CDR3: TGTGCCAGCATCTCTGGGGGCGTCGAGCAGTACTTC. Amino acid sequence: CASISGGVEQYF.

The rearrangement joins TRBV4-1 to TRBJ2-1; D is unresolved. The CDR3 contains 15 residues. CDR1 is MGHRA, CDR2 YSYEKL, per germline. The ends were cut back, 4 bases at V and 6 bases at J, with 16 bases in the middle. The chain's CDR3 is CASSPSPTGGNEQFF. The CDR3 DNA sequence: TGCGCCAGCAGCCCCTCCCCCACTGGCGGCAATGAGCAGTTCTTC.

CDR3 sequence: CASSLAGPGNTIYF. The CDR3 nucleotides read TGTGCCAGCAGCTTAGCAGGGCCTGGAAACACCATATATTTT. This chain uses TRBV7-2 with TRBJ1-3; D is undetermined. Deletions cut 0 bases from V and 2 bases from J, with 5 bases between. This CDR3 region has 14 residues. Germline V gives CDR1 SGHTA, CDR2 FQGNSA.

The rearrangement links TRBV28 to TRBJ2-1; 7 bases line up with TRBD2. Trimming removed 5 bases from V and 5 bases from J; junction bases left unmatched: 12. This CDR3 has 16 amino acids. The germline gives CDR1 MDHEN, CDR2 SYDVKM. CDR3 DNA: TGTGCCAGCAGTCCCAGGGCAGGGAGGGCTAACAATGAGCAGTTCTTC. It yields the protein CASSPRAGRANNEQFF.

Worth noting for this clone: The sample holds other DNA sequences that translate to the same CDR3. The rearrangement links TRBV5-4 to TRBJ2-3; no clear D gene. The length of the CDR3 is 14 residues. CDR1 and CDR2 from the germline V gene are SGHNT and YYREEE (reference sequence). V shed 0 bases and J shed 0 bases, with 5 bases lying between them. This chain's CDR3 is CASSLGPSTDTQYF. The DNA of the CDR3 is TGTGCCAGCAGCTTGGGACCTAGCACAGATACGCAGTATTTT.

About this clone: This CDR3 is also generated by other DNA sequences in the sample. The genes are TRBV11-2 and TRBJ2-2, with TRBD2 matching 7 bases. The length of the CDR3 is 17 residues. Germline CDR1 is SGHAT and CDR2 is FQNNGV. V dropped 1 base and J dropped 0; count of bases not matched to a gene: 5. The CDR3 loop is CASSLGGLAANTGELFF. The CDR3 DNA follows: TGTGCCAGCAGCTTAGGGGGTCTAGCGGCGAACACCGGGGAGCTGTTTTTT.

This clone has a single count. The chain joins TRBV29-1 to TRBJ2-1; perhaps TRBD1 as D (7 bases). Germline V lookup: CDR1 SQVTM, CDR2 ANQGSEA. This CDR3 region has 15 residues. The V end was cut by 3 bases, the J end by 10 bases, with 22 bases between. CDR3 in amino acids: CSVDTGNLPGGEQFF. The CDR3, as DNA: TGCAGCGTTGATACAGGCAATCTACCAGGGGGGGAGCAGTTCTTC.

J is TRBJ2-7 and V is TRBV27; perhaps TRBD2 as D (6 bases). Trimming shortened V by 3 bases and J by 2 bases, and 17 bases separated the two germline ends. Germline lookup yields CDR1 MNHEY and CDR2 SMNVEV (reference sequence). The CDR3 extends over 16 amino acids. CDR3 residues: CASSFSTGETAYEQYF. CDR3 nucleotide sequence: TGTGCCAGCAGTTTCAGCACGGGGGAGACGGCCTACGAGCAGTACTTC.

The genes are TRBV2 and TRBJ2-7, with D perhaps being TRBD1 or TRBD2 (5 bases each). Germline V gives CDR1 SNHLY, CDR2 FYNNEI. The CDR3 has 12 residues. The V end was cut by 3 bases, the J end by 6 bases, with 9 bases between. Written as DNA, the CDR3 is TGTGCCAGCAGTGATGGGGGTATCGAGCAGTACTTC. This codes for CASSDGGIEQYF.

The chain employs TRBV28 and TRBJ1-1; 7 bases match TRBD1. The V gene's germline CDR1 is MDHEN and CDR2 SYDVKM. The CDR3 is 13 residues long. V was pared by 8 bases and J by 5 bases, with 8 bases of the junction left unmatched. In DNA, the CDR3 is TGTGCCAGCTTAGGACAGGAGGGGACTGAAGCTTTCTTT. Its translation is CASLGQEGTEAFF. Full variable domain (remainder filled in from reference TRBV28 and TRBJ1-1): DVKVTQSSRYLVKRTGEKVFLECVQDMDHENMFWYRQDPGLGLRLIYFSYDVKMKEKGDIPEGYSVSREKKERFSLILESASTNQTSMYLCASLGQEGTEAFFGQGTRLTVV.

In nucleotides, the CDR3 is TGCAGCCCCAGGGCACCTATTCGGTCCGGGGAGCTGTTTTTT. Translated, it gives CSPRAPIRSGELFF. V and J are TRBV29-1 and TRBJ2-2; D is perhaps TRBD1 (5 bases). The length of the CDR3 is 14 residues. With 8 bases removed from V and 6 bases from J, the gap between germline ends came to 19 bases. Germline CDR1 SQVTM, CDR2 ANQGSEA.

CDR3 sequence (DNA): TGTGCCAGCAGACCCATCGTCGATGAGCAGTTCTTC. As protein: CASRPIVDEQFF. This chain connects TRBV7-9 to TRBJ2-1; D gene unclear. Germline V gene lookup returns CDR1 SEHNR and CDR2 FQNEAQ (reference sequence). The CDR3 runs to 12 residues. The ends were cut back, 6 bases at V and 8 bases at J, with 11 bases in the middle.

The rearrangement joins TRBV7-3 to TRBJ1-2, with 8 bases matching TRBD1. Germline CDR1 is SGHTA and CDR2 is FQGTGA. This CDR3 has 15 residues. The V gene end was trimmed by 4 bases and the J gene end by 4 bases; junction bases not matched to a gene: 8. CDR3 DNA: TGTGCCAGCAGCTCGGACAGGGAAGCTCTCTATGGCTACACCTTC. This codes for CASSSDREALYGYTF.

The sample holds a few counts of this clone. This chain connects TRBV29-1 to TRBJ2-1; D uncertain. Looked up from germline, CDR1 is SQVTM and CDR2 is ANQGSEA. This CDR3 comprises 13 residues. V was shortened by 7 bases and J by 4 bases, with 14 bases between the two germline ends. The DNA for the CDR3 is TGCAGCGCTCGCGCCGCAGAGTACAATGAGCAGTTCTTC. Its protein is CSARAAEYNEQFF.

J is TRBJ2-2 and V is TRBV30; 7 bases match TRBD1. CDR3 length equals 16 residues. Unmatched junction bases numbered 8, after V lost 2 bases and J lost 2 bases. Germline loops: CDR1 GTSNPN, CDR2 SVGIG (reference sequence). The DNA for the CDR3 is TGTGCCTGGAGTTCCAAGGACAGGTCTAACACCGGGGAGCTGTTTTTT. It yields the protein CAWSSKDRSNTGELFF.

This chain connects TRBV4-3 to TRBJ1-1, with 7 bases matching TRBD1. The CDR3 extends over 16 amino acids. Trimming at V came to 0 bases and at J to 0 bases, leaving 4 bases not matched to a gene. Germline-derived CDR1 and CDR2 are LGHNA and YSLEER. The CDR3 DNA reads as TGCGCCAGCAGCCAAGATCAGGGGGGAATGAACACTGAAGCTTTCTTT. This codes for CASSQDQGGMNTEAFF.

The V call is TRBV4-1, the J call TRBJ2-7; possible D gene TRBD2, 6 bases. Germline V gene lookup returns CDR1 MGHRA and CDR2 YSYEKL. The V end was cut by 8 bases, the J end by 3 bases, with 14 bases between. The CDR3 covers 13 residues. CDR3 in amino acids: CASAVGTHYEQYF. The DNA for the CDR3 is TGCGCCAGCGCGGTGGGGACTCACTACGAGCAGTACTTC.

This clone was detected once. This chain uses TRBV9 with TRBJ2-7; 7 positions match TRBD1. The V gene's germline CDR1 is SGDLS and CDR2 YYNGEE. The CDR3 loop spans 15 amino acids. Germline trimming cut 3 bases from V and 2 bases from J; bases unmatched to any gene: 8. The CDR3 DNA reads TGTGCCAGCAGCGAGGGAGACAGGGCCCCCTACGAGCAGTACTTC. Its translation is CASSEGDRAPYEQYF.

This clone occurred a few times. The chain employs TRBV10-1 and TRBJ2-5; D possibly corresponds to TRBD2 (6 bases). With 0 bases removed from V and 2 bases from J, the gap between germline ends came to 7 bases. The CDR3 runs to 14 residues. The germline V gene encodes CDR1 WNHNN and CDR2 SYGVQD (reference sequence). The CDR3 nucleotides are TGCGCCAGCAGTGAGTCTAGCGGTCAAGAGACCCAGTACTTC. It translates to CASSESSGQETQYF.

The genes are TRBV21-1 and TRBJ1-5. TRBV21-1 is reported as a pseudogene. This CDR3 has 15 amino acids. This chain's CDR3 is CASKGKGSGNQPQHF. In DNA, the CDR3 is TGTGCCAGCAAAGGGAAGGGGAGCGGCAATCAGCCCCAGCATTTT.

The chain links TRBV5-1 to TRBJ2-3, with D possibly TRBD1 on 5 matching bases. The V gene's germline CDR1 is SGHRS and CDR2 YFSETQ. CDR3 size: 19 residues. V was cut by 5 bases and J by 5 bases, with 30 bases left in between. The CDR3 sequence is CASRTGGWGPGSPIDTQYF. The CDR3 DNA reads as TGCGCCAGCAGAACTGGTGGTTGGGGCCCAGGGTCCCCTATAGATACGCAGTATTTT.

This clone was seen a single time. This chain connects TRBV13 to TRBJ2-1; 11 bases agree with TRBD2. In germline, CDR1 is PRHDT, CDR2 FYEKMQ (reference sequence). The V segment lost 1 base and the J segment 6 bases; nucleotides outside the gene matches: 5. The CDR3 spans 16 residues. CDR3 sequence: CASSLVTSGSSNEQFF. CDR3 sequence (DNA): TGTGCCAGCAGCTTAGTTACTAGCGGGAGCTCCAATGAGCAGTTCTTC.

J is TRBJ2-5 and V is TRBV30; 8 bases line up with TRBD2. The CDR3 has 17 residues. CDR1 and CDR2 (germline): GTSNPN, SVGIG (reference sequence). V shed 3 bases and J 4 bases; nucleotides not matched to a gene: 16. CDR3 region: CAWSDYTSGRGVETQYF. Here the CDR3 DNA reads TGTGCCTGGAGCGACTATACTAGCGGCCGAGGGGTAGAGACCCAGTACTTC.

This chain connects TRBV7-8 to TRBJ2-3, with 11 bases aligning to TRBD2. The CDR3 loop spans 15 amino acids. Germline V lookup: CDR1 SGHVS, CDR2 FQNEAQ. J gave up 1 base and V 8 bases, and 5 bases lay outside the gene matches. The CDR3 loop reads CASAKLAGGTDTQYF. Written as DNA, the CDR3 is TGTGCCAGCGCGAAACTAGCGGGGGGCACAGATACGCAGTATTTT.

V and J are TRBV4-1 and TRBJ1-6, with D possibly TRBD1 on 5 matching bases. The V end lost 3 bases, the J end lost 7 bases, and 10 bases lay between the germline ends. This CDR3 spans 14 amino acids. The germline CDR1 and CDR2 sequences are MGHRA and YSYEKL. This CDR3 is CASSHRDYNSPLHF. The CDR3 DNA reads TGCGCCAGCAGCCACAGGGACTACAATTCACCCCTCCACTTT.

CDR3: CASGGAGIDMNAFF. The CDR3 region has the DNA TGTGCCAGCGGGGGGGCGGGAATTGACATGAACGCTTTCTTT. This chain joins TRBV2 and TRBJ1-1; maybe TRBD1 (6 bases). Trimming removed 8 bases from V and 11 bases from J, with 24 bases in between. CDR1 is SNHLY and CDR2 is FYNNEI in the germline V gene. This CDR3 spans 14 amino acids.

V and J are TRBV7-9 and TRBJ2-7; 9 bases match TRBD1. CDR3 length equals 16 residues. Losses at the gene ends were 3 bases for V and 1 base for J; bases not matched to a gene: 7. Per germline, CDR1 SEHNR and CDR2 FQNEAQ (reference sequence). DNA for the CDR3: TGTGCCAGCAGCTTTACATTCGGGACAGGGTCCTACGAGCAGTACTTC. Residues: CASSFTFGTGSYEQYF.